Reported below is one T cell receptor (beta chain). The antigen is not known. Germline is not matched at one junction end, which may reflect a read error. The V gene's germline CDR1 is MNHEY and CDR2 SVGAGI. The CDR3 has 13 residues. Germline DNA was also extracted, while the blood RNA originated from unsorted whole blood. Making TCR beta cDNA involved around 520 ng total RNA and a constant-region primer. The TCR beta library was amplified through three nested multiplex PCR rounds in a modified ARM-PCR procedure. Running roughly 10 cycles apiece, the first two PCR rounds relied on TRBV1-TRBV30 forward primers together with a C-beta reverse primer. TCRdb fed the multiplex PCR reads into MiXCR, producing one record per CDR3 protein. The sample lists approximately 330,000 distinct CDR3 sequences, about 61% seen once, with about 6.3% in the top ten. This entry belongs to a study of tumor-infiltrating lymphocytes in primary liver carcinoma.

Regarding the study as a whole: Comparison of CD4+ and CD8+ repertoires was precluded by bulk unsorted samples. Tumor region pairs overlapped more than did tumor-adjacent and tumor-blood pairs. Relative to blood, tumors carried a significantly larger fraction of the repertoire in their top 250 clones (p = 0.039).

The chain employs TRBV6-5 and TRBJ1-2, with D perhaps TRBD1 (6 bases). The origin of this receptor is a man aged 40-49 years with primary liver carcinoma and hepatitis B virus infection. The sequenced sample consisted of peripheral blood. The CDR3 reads CAGSPGTTYGYTF. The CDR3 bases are TGTGCCGGCAGCCCCGGGACAACGTATGGCTACACCTTC.